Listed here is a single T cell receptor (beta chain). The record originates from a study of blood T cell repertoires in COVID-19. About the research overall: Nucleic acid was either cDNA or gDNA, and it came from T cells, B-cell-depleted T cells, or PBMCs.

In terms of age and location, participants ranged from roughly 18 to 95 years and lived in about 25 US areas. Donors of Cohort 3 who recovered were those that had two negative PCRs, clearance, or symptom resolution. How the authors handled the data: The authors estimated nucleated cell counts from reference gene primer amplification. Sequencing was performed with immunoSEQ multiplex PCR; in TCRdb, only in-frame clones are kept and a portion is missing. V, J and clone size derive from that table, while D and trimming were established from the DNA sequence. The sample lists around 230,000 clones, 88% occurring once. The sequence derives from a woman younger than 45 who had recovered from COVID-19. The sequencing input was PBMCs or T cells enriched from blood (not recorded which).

The CDR3 sequence: CASRATGGAWETQYF. DNA of the CDR3: TGTGCCAGCAGGGCCACGGGGGGGGCATGGGAGACCCAGTACTTC. V is TRBV7-2 and J is TRBJ2-5; 8 nucleotides line up with TRBD2. The CDR3 consists of 15 residues. CDR1 and CDR2 from the germline V gene are SGHTA and FQGNSA. V gave up 6 bases and J gave up 5 bases; unmatched junction bases: 11.